The sequence of this T cell receptor beta chain was determined in a study of T cell responses to AZD1222 COVID-19 vaccine. Of note for this clone: Its specificity is not known.

Study-level points and caveats: Repertoire sampling happened only post peak T cell response. At baseline, just a handful of AZD1222 recipients tested seropositive.

Measured with immunoSEQ multiplex PCR; TCRdb has only the in-frame clones, and not every one. The top ten hold 1% to 1.5% of the sample, which has 150,000 to 200,000 clones, around 90% seen once. J was trimmed by 6 bases and V by 2 bases; bases with no gene match: 5. Germline V gene lookup returns CDR1 GTSNPN and CDR2 SVGIG (reference sequence). CDR3 length: 13 residues. The gene calls are TRBV30 and TRBJ1-1; 8 nucleotides align to TRBD1. The sequencing here drew on peripheral blood, taken 28 days after the second AZD1222 dose. The source of this sequence is an adult who received the AZD1222 COVID-19 vaccine. The CDR3 DNA is TGTGCCTGGAGTACAGGGGGTCGGTCTGAAGCTTTCTTT. Translating gives CAWSTGGRSEAFF.